This TCR beta chain derives from a study of blood T cell repertoires in COVID-19. At the level of the study: In each case, the material was cDNA or gDNA derived from T cells, B-cell-depleted T cells, or PBMCs.

As handled by the study authors: Reference gene primer amplification yielded estimated nucleated cell counts. TCRdb keeps only in-frame clones here, not all; method: immunoSEQ multiplex PCR. The V and J calls and clone size were taken over from that table, and D and trimming were inferred from the DNA. Altogether around 280,000 clones are present, around four fifths being singletons, with the ten largest covering 4% to 5%. CDR1 SGHRS and CDR2 YFSETQ come from the germline V gene. This CDR3 is 15 amino acids long. The V and J ends lost 7 bases and 9 bases, in that order; junction bases with no gene match: 14. This clone was detected once.

The chain uses TRBV5-1 and TRBJ2-1; 9 bases match TRBD2. The specimen was peripheral blood. The sequence was collected from a woman aged 45-59 years with active or convalescent COVID-19. The CDR3 DNA is TGCGCCAGCCGGGTAGCGGCGGGAGGGCCAGGTGAGCAGTTCTTC. Translating it yields CASRVAAGGPGEQFF.